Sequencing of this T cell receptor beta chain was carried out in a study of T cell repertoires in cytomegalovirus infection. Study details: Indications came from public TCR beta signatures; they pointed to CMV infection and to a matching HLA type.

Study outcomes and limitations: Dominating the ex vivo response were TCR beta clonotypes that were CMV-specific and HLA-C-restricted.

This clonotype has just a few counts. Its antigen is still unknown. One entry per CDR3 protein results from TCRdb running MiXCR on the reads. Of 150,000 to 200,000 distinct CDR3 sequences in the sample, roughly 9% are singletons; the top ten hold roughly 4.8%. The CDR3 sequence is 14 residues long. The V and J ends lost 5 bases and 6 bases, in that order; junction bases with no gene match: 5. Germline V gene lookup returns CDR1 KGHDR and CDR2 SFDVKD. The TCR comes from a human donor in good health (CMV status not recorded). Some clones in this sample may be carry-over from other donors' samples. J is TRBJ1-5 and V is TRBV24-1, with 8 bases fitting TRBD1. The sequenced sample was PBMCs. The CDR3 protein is CATSAAGTGQPQHF. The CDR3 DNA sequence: TGTGCCACCAGTGCCGCCGGGACAGGTCAGCCCCAGCATTTT.